These T cell receptor beta chains were read from a single sample in a study of shared clonotypes between healthy human individuals. Profiling relied on immunoSEQ multiplex PCR, and the TCRdb table lists in-frame clones only, not all of them. The repertoire holds approximately 1.1 million clones, with approximately 80% as singletons. The specimen was memory CD4+ T cells from PBMCs. Receptor source: a young man in good health. Some clones in this sample may be carry-over from other donors' samples. The conserved cysteine and the conserved F or W are not part of the CDR3 here.

TRBJ2-3,TRBV6-1,ASREEYYSTDTQY
TRBJ1-5,TRBV6-1,ASSGFMTGINQPQH
TRBJ1-2,TRBV2,ASSRDRVNYGYT
TRBJ2-5,TRBV7-2,ASSLGFRDYAETQY
TRBJ2-7,TRBV6-6,ASRSGTTPYEQY
TRBJ1-4,TRBV2,ASSQQLATNEKLF
TRBJ2-7,TRBV5-4,AYRTDTYGQY
TRBJ2-7,TRBV11-2,ASSPGTGQY
TRBJ2-2,TRBV7-8,ASSLRRGGAGELF
TRBJ1-5,TRBV5-1,ASSLGLANQPQH
TRBJ2-2,TRBV4-2,ASSQSGGLNTGELF
TRBJ1-5,TRBV5-4,ASSLGPRGQPQH
TRBJ1-1,TRBV19,ASSGRYTEAF
TRBJ2-7,TRBV28,ASSLQQGLVEQY
TRBJ1-5,TRBV5-1,ASSLEGPNSNQPQH
TRBJ1-4,TRBV18,ASSRPNEKLF
TRBJ2-1,TRBV10-3,AIRGTGSSYNEQF
TRBJ2-7,TRBV19,ASRVQGAAREQY
TRBJ1-2,TRBV28,ASSFQSGDGYYGYT
TRBJ1-6,TRBV25-1,ASSFAFGAPSPLH
TRBJ2-3,TRBV18,ASSQGQATDTQY
TRBJ2-7,TRBV5-1,ASSLVLAADLYEQY
TRBJ1-1,TRBV5-1,ASSLGLYRVTEAF
TRBJ1-1,TRBV5-5,ASSAYPGPNTEAF
TRBJ1-1,TRBV5-1,ASSSGTLSYTEAF
TRBJ1-1,TRBV6-5,ASSSPGWDTEAF
TRBJ1-1,TRBV29-1,SAGPGWGMENTEAF
TRBJ2-7,TRBV5-1,ASSGMSGVDYEQY
TRBJ2-3,TRBV20-1,TGGTTDTQY
TRBJ2-7,TRBV19,ASSMTSSYEQY
TRBJ2-1,TRBV28,ASSSGGEGNNEQF
TRBJ2-7,TRBV10-3,AISGGQGYEQY
TRBJ2-3,TRBV10-3,ATGDLTDTQY
TRBJ2-7,TRBV15,ATSRDIQSYGKDEQY
TRBJ1-5,TRBV6-5,ASSRAGGNQPQH
TRBJ2-3,TRBV25-1,ASRRGLRAGASDTQY
TRBJ1-1,TRBV2,ASSANRQGGQGITEAF
TRBJ2-7,TRBV18,ASSLSTGTDEQY
TRBJ1-5,TRBV18,ASSPPTVGQPQH
TRBJ1-1,TRBV5-1,ASSFSDRGGDTTEAF
TRBJ2-1,TRBV7-9,ASSLVGFFQF
TRBJ1-5,TRBV2,ASSLTNRDQPQH
TRBJ1-5,TRBV6-6,ASSSTGVGQPQH
TRBJ2-5,TRBV2,ASRVDRGAETQY
TRBJ2-2,TRBV29-1,SVYRGTNTGELF
TRBJ2-5,TRBV9,ASSAPGVETQY
TRBJ2-1,TRBV18,ASSPREGQF
TRBJ2-1,TRBV4-2,ASSQYTAGSSYNEQF
TRBJ1-2,TRBV6-5,ASRTGDYGYT
TRBJ1-2,TRBV4-2,ASSHPQGTNYGYT
TRBJ2-7,TRBV2,ASTTSGRLAEQY